The 4 T cell receptor beta chains presented below share a single source sample, sequenced in a study of T cell responses to AZD1222 COVID-19 vaccine. Repertoires were generated with immunoSEQ multiplex PCR, while TCRdb's copy carries only in-frame clones and drops some. Here the sample spans around 140,000 clones, roughly 92% being singletons. Sequencing was performed on peripheral blood, taken on day 0 of AZD1222 vaccination. The origin of the receptors is an adult in good health.

This chain links TRBV27 with TRBJ2-1; 8 bases line up with TRBD1. The germline V gene has CDR1 MNHEY and CDR2 SMNVEV (reference sequence). The V segment lost 2 bases and the J segment 4 bases; nucleotides outside the gene matches: 7. The CDR3 has 16 residues. CDR3 sequence reads: CASSLRVGDRYNEQFF. CDR3 sequence (DNA): TGTGCCAGCAGTTTACGGGTCGGGGACAGGTACAATGAGCAGTTCTTC.

The chain combines TRBV12-5 with TRBJ1-5; D gene unclear. In germline, CDR1 is LGHNT, CDR2 FRNRAP. The ends were cut back, 3 bases at V and 4 bases at J, with 19 bases in the middle. The CDR3 consists of 17 residues. The DNA for the CDR3 is TGTGCTAGTGGTTTAGTTCCGGGATCCCTGGGTAATCAGCCCCAGCATTTT. Protein sequence: CASGLVPGSLGNQPQHF.

This clone came up a few times. This rearrangement joins TRBV2 to TRBJ2-3, with 10 bases matching TRBD2. In germline, CDR1 is SNHLY, CDR2 FYNNEI. The CDR3 extends over 17 amino acids. Unmatched junction bases numbered 6, after V lost 2 bases and J lost 1 base. CDR3 sequence reads: CASSETRAGGGTDTQYF. The DNA of the CDR3 is TGTGCCAGCAGTGAAACAAGAGCGGGAGGGGGCACAGATACGCAGTATTTT. Full variable domain (rest looked up from reference TRBV2 and TRBJ2-3): EPEVTQTPSHQVTQMGQEVILRCVPISNHLYFYWYRQILGQKVEFLVSFYNNEISEKSEIFDDQFSVERPDGSNFTLKIRSTKLEDSAMYFCASSETRAGGGTDTQYFGPGTRLTVL.

This sequence joins TRBV2 and TRBJ1-3; D remains ambiguous. Germline values: CDR1 SNHLY, CDR2 FYNNEI. With 1 base removed from V and 2 bases from J, the gap between germline ends came to 9 bases. The CDR3 is made up of 15 amino acids. CDR3 nucleotide sequence: TGTGCCAGCAGTGAAGAGGAGATTCCTGGAAACACCATATATTTT. Amino acids: CASSEEEIPGNTIYF.